This record looks at one T cell receptor (beta chain) sequence and its context. This sample stems from a study of T-cell reconstitution after alpha-beta-depleted transplantation in children. The CDR3 has 15 amino acids. Germline V gene lookup returns CDR1 MGHRA and CDR2 YSYEKL. Trimming left V 0 bases short and J 12 bases short, with 20 bases between. Unique molecular identifiers were built into the TCRbeta library. MiXCR was run by TCRdb on the PCR reads, yielding one entry per CDR3 protein. This sample has about 420,000 distinct CDR3 sequences, with 11% found just once. The TCR sequence derives from a human donor who donated a stem cell graft to a child with acute myeloid leukemia. The gene calls are TRBV4-1 and TRBJ1-2; D unclear. Specimen: PBMCs from the stem cell graft donor, collected from the stem cell graft. DNA of the CDR3: TGCGCCAGCAGCCAAGAGGAGGCCCTTGGAAGGGTCAACACCTTC. Translated: CASSQEEALGRVNTF.